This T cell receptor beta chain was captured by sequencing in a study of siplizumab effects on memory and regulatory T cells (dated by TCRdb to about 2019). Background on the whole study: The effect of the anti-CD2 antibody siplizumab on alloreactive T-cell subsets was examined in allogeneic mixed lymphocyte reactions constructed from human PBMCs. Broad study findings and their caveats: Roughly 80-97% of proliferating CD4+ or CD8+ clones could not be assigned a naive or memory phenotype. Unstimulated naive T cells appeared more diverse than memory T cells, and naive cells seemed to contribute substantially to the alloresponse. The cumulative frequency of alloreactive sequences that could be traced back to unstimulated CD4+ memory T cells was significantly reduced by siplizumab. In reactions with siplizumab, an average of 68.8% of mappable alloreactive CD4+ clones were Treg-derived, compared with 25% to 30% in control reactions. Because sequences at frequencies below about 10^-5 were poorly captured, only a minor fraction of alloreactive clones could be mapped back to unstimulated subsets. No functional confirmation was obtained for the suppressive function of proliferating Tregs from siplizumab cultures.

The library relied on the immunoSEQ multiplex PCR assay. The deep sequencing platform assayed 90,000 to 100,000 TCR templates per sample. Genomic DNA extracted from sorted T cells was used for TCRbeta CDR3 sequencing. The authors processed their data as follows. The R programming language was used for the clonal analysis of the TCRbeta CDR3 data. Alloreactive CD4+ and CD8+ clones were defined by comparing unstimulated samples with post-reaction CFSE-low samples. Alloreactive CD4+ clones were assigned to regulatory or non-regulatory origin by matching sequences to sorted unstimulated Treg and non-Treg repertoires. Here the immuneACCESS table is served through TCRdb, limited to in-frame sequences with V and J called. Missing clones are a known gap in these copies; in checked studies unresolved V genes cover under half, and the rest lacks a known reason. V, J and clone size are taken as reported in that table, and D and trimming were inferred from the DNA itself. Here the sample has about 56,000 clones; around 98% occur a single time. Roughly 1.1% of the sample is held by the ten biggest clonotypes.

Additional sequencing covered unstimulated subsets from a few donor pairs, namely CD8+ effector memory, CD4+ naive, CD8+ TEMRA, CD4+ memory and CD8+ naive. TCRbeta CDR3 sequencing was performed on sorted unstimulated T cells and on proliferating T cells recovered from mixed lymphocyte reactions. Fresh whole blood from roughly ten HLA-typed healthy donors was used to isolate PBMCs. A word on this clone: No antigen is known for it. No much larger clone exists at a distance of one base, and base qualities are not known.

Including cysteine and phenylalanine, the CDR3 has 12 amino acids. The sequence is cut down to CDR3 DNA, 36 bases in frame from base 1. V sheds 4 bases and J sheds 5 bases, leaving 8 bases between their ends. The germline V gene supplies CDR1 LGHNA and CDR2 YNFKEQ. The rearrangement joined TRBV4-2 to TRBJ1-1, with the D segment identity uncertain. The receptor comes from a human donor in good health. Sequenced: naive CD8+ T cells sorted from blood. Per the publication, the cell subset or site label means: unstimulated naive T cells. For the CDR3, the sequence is CASSPVGTEAFF. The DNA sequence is TGTGCCAGCAGCCCCGTTGGGACTGAAGCTTTCTTT.